These T cell receptor beta chains were read from a single sample in a study of OX40 agonist ivuxolimab in advanced cancers. Measured with immunoSEQ multiplex PCR; TCRdb has only the in-frame clones, and not every one. The sample lists about 98,000 clones, 93% occurring once. Source: CD4+ or CD8+ T cells sorted from blood, taken in a trial of the OX40 agonist ivuxolimab. These receptors were collected from an adult with an advanced solid tumor such as melanoma, head and neck, liver or kidney cancer. CDR3s leave out the opening cysteine and the closing phenylalanine or tryptophan. A D gene is named only where the DNA matches it firmly.

TRBV4-1	TRBD2	TRBJ2-2	ASSHTRFTLAGANTGELF
TRBV19	-	TRBJ1-5	ASRLGGDGNQPQH
TRBV28	-	TRBJ2-7	ASRNSYEQY
TRBV28	-	TRBJ1-5	ASSSGFGQPQH
TRBV11-2	-	TRBJ2-3	ASRRWRGSTDTQY
TRBV7-2	TRBD2	TRBJ2-1	ASSLAGGPYNEQF
TRBV4-1	TRBD2	TRBJ2-3	ASSQTFLAGGTDTQY
TRBV2	-	TRBJ1-5	ASNRHDEPQH
TRBV2	-	TRBJ2-5	AAGGRDQETQY
TRBV21-1	-	TRBJ1-2	ASSNAGGEDGYT
TRBV28	TRBD1	TRBJ1-4	ASSSTGTDTLIGF
TRBV19	TRBD1	TRBJ1-1	ASSTRQGVNTEAF
TRBV25-1	-	TRBJ2-2	ASSEWASANTGELF
TRBV9	-	TRBJ2-1	ASSRTDSYNEQF
TRBV5-4	-	TRBJ1-6	ASSFDSSYNSPLH
TRBV30	-	TRBJ2-1	ACFGMGAVNEQF
TRBV18	-	TRBJ1-5	ASAPGLDQPQH
TRBV30	-	TRBJ1-3	AWRPGKNTIY
TRBV19	TRBD1	TRBJ1-5	ASSGDRERPQH
TRBV18	TRBD1	TRBJ2-5	ASSQPGQGRETQY
TRBV30	-	TRBJ1-4	AWSVWDRTNEKLF
TRBV6-6	TRBD2	TRBJ2-7	ASSPSGLSSYEQY
TRBV19	-	TRBJ2-3	ASTTRGVDTQY
TRBV30	-	TRBJ1-5	AWNRQGNYGNQPQH
TRBV2	-	TRBJ1-5	ASSAQLNQPQH
TRBV6-5	TRBD1	TRBJ2-3	ASSPGQGGTDTQY
TRBV6-1	TRBD1	TRBJ2-2	ASSRDRVLPGELF
TRBV2	TRBD1	TRBJ1-6	ASSVGGQGNSPLH
TRBV2	-	TRBJ2-2	ASSLNTGELF
TRBV2	-	TRBJ1-5	ASSEQISYQPQH
TRBV4-2	TRBD2	TRBJ2-3	ASSQASGRVFSTDTQY
TRBV4-3	TRBD1	TRBJ1-6	ASSPSPYRGHTYNSPLH
TRBV15	-	TRBJ1-5	ATRGDGQPQH
TRBV7-7	-	TRBJ2-1	ASSLAPLANEQF
TRBV5-4	TRBD1	TRBJ2-2	ASSLGGTGTTGELF
TRBV7-2	TRBD1	TRBJ2-7	ASSARRGGTDYEQY
TRBV10-3	TRBD2	TRBJ2-1	ATARLAGEGGEQF
TRBV2	-	TRBJ2-3	ASSVSSQADTQY
TRBV6-6	-	TRBJ1-5	ASSYPGIEQPQH
TRBV28	-	TRBJ1-5	ASSLWGRTSNQPQH
TRBV2	-	TRBJ1-1	ASSEVGRAGDTEAF
TRBV19	-	TRBJ1-5	ASSNMGANSSPQH
TRBV11-2	-	TRBJ1-1	ASSIDVRTEAF
TRBV6-6	-	TRBJ1-5	ASSYGGNQPQH
TRBV15	TRBD1	TRBJ2-3	ATSRDRTGVEDTQY
TRBV18	-	TRBJ1-5	ASSPVQGAHQPQH
TRBV20-1	-	TRBJ1-1	SPGDNTEAF
TRBV6-6	-	TRBJ2-3	ASSYSDSTDTQY
TRBV19	-	TRBJ1-1	ASGPRGSTEAF
TRBV6-5	-	TRBJ1-5	ASRGFYSNQPQH
TRBV2	-	TRBJ1-2	ASSPQYDYGYT
TRBV5-1	TRBD2	TRBJ2-1	ASTPVAGGPSYNEQF
TRBV5-4	-	TRBJ2-5	ASSLEQAEGTQY
TRBV6-1	-	TRBJ1-2	ASSVTSYYGYT
TRBV4-1	TRBD2	TRBJ2-3	ASSQDGQLAGTTDTQY
TRBV30	-	TRBJ1-5	AWSEDRHQPQH
TRBV9	-	TRBJ2-1	ASSVRGTPDNEQF
TRBV6-6	-	TRBJ1-5	ASRRTRGDNQPQH
TRBV5-1	-	TRBJ1-1	ASSLSGDTEAF